This T cell receptor (beta chain) was identified in a study of blood T cell repertoires in COVID-19 (dated by TCRdb to about 2020). Notes on the research overall: Collaborator samples came from the United States, Italy and Spain and covered acute and convalescent phases of COVID-19. Subjects who had been exposed to COVID-19, were actively infected with it, or had recovered from it provided the deeply sampled blood TCRbeta repertoires that made up the dataset. The samples were drawn from two sources: the first 160 participants of the ongoing ImmuneRACE study, and 1,200 or so subjects contributed by 6 global collaborators. Where available, HLA class I and class II types were taken from metadata supplied by the sample provider and were not determined by assay-based typing. The prospective study material was composed of cDNA or gDNA derived from T cells, B-cell-depleted T cells, or PBMCs. The repertoires were released in a freely available public database intended as a resource for research on the immune response to SARS-CoV-2. Sample metadata almost always included a de-identified subject ID, COVID-19 status, age in years and sex. General study outcomes and caveats: The amount of clinical and demographic metadata varied by source and participant and was provided uncurated.

TCRbeta CDR3 regions were amplified from genomic DNA using the immunoSEQ Assay, a bias-controlled multiplex PCR. Per the original workflow: Within the assay, amplification of reference gene primers was used to estimate how many nucleated cells each sample contained. Sequence reads were collapsed and filtered to measure the absolute abundance of every unique TCRbeta CDR3 rearrangement. For each sample, productive Simpson clonality was calculated by taking the square root of Simpson's diversity index across productive rearrangements. TCRdb took this table from immuneACCESS and kept in-frame rearrangements with V and J called. Such tables lack part of the clones; where checked against another copy, unresolved V genes explain under half of the gap, and the rest is unexplained. The DNA was the basis for D and trimming; V, J and clone size are from that table. Present in this sample are some 160,000 clones, roughly nine tenths of which were seen just once. Of the sample, 3% to 4% falls within the top ten clones.

Including the terminal cysteine and phenylalanine, the CDR3 comprises 15 residues. CDR3 DNA only is kept here, 45 bases in frame from base 1. V and J are truncated by 4 bases and 2 bases respectively, leaving an intervening sequence of 12 bases. CDR1 ENHRY and CDR2 SYGVKD were looked up in the germline V gene. The collaborating institutions used their own protocols to collect whole blood in K2EDTA tubes. For TCRbeta analysis, collaborators shipped samples as frozen whole blood, isolated PBMCs, or DNA extracted from either of those sample types. With respect to this clone: Its cognate antigen has yet to be identified. No base quality values were provided; no much bigger clone lies one nucleotide off.

In this chain, TRBV10-3 is recombined with TRBJ1-3; the D gene remains uncertain. The source material was peripheral blood. This TCR was sampled from a woman in her 70s with acute or convalescent COVID-19. The CDR3 in this case is CAISVEGSTGNTIYF. The DNA reads as follows: TGTGCCATCAGTGTCGAGGGCAGTACTGGAAACACCATATATTTT.